The 24 T cell receptor beta chains in this list originate from one sample, sequenced in a study of CD8+ T cells in alopecia areata. It was cDNA, reverse transcribed from extracted RNA, that served as the sequencing template. The method was immunoSEQ multiplex PCR; TCRdb's version includes in-frame clones alone and lacks a portion of them. The sample yields some 240,000 clones, roughly 57% seen once. The sequences come from CD4+ T cells sorted from blood, collected at week 0. The receptors shown here come from a human donor with alopecia areata.

Worth noting for this clone: The sample carries other DNA sequences with the same CDR3. This chain links TRBV6-5 with TRBJ1-2, with D tentatively TRBD1 (6 bases). V was shortened by 2 bases and J by 2 bases, with 12 bases between the two germline ends. This CDR3 contains 15 residues. Germline CDR1 is MNHEY and CDR2 is SVGAGI. The CDR3 spells CASSYGGQRNYGYTF. CDR3 bases: TGTGCCAGCAGTTACGGGGGGCAGCGGAACTATGGCTACACCTTC.

The chain employs TRBV30 and TRBJ1-1, with D possibly matching TRBD1 (5 bases). The V and J ends lost 4 bases and 4 bases respectively, with 13 bases between them. The CDR3 has 13 amino acids. Germline V lookup: CDR1 GTSNPN, CDR2 SVGIG (reference sequence). CDR3 sequence: CAWIGDGGTEAFF. Here the CDR3 DNA reads TGTGCCTGGATTGGGGACGGAGGCACTGAAGCTTTCTTT.

J is TRBJ1-3 and V is TRBV4-1, with D possibly TRBD1 on 6 matching bases. Trimming removed 4 bases at V and 0 bases at J, with 16 bases between. This CDR3 region has 17 residues. From germline, CDR1 is MGHRA and CDR2 YSYEKL. The CDR3 here is CASSPLQTGLSGNTIYF. As DNA, the CDR3 is TGCGCCAGCAGCCCCCTCCAGACAGGTCTCTCTGGAAACACCATATATTTT.

The DNA for the CDR3 is TGTGCCAGCTCCCCCGGGCGGGAGACCCAGTACTTC. Translating gives CASSPGRETQYF. The V call is TRBV18, the J call TRBJ2-5; D is unresolved. The germline CDR1 and CDR2 sequences are KGHSH and LQKENI. The V and J ends lost 6 bases and 5 bases respectively, with 10 bases between them. The CDR3 length is 12 residues.

This chain uses TRBV15 with TRBJ2-7; D could derive from TRBD1 or TRBD2 (6 bases each). The CDR3 runs 16 residues. Germline assignment: CDR1 LNHNV and CDR2 YYDKDF (reference sequence). V lost 0 bases, J lost 4 bases, and 16 bases lay in between. The CDR3 region is CATSREYGGRGYEQYF. The CDR3 DNA reads as TGTGCCACCAGCAGAGAGTACGGGGGCAGGGGTTACGAGCAGTACTTC.

V is TRBV2 and J is TRBJ1-4; the D gene is possibly TRBD1 (6 bases). The CDR3 contains 16 residues. Deletions cut 5 bases from V and 2 bases from J, with 15 bases between. Germline assignment: CDR1 SNHLY and CDR2 FYNNEI. The CDR3 protein is CASSPTRGSTNEKLFF. In DNA, the CDR3 is TGTGCCAGCAGTCCGACCAGGGGCTCCACTAATGAAAAACTGTTTTTT.

The rearrangement uses TRBV30 and TRBJ2-7; D not certain. The V gene lost 2 bases and the J gene lost 0 bases, with 2 bases spanning the gap. The length of the CDR3 is 11 residues. Germline V lookup: CDR1 GTSNPN, CDR2 SVGIG (reference sequence). CDR3 bases: TGTGCCTGGAGTAACTCCTACGAGCAGTACTTC. Translation gives CAWSNSYEQYF.

This clone appeared once. This chain uses TRBV2 with TRBJ2-4, with TRBD1 matching 10 bases. V shed 3 bases, J shed 6 bases, and the junction held 8 bases outside the gene matches. Germline-derived CDR1 and CDR2 are SNHLY and FYNNEI. The CDR3 consists of 16 residues. The CDR3 reads CASSDDDRGLRNIQYF. CDR3 coding DNA: TGTGCCAGCAGTGACGACGACAGGGGGCTACGAAACATTCAGTACTTC.

The rearrangement joins TRBV19 to TRBJ2-1; 8 positions match TRBD2. This CDR3 has 15 residues. Germline CDR1 LNHDA, CDR2 SQIVND (reference sequence). V lost 5 bases, J lost 4 bases, and 7 bases stayed unmatched. The CDR3 nucleotides read TGTGCCAGTAGTCGTAGCGGGACTCCTTACAATGAGCAGTTCTTC. Protein: CASSRSGTPYNEQFF.

The genes are TRBV7-2 and TRBJ1-2, with TRBD1 matching over 9 bases. The CDR3 is made up of 14 amino acids. V shed 6 bases, J shed 8 bases, and the junction held 10 bases outside the gene matches. Germline CDR1 reads SGHTA; CDR2 reads FQGNSA. The CDR3 DNA sequence: TGTGCCAGCAGGCGGACAGGGGCAGGAGCGGGCTACACCTTC. Encoded protein: CASRRTGAGAGYTF.

The CDR3 protein is CASSWDRGEETQYF. CDR3 coding DNA: TGTGCCAGCAGCTGGGACAGGGGAGAAGAGACCCAGTACTTC. This chain joins TRBV11-2 and TRBJ2-5, with 10 bases matching TRBD1. CDR1 is SGHAT and CDR2 is FQNNGV in the germline V gene. The CDR3 has 14 amino acids. The V gene end was trimmed by 4 bases and the J gene end by 3 bases; junction bases not matched to a gene: 2.

The chain is built from TRBV4-2 and TRBJ1-2; D call uncertain. Trimming removed 0 bases at V and 8 bases at J, with 10 bases between. The CDR3 has 13 residues. Germline lookup yields CDR1 LGHNA and CDR2 YNFKEQ. CDR3 loop: CASSQDWDRGYTF. The DNA for the CDR3 is TGTGCCAGCAGCCAAGATTGGGATCGAGGCTACACCTTC.

The chain recombines TRBV6-1 with TRBJ2-3, with D perhaps TRBD1 or TRBD2 (5 bases each). The CDR3 consists of 16 residues. Germline loops: CDR1 MNHNS, CDR2 SASEGT. The V gene lost 3 bases and the J gene lost 1 base, with 14 bases spanning the gap. CDR3 sequence reads: CASSEAWDPGTDTQYF. The CDR3 coding sequence is TGTGCCAGCAGTGAGGCCTGGGACCCTGGCACAGATACGCAGTATTTT.

This chain connects TRBV11-2 to TRBJ2-7, with 9 bases aligning to TRBD2. Germline trimming cut 4 bases from V and 3 bases from J; bases unmatched to any gene: 4. Per germline, CDR1 SGHAT and CDR2 FQNNGV. CDR3 length equals 14 residues. The CDR3 protein is CASSSGLASYEQYF. In nucleotides, the CDR3 is TGTGCCAGCAGCTCCGGACTAGCGAGCTACGAGCAGTACTTC.

The chain recombines TRBV2 with TRBJ1-1, with no clear D. The CDR3 sequence is 13 residues long. CDR1 is SNHLY, CDR2 FYNNEI, per germline. Trimming pared 4 bases from V and 3 bases from J, leaving 9 bases between. Here the CDR3 DNA reads TGTGCCAGCAGTGCAGATGGAGACACTGAAGCTTTCTTT. Translated, it gives CASSADGDTEAFF.

The V call is TRBV30, the J call TRBJ1-1, with D unclear. CDR1 GTSNPN and CDR2 SVGIG come from the germline V gene (reference sequence). CDR3 size: 13 residues. Trimming pared 3 bases from V and 3 bases from J, leaving 11 bases between. DNA for the CDR3: TGTGCCTGGAGAGGGAATGAGTACACTGAAGCTTTCTTT. As protein: CAWRGNEYTEAFF.

V and J are TRBV9 and TRBJ1-2, with 7 bases identical to TRBD1. This CDR3 has 15 amino acids. Germline V gene sequence: CDR1 SGDLS, CDR2 YYNGEE. The junction had 6 bases not matched to a gene; V was cut back by 4 bases and J by 0 bases. The CDR3 region has the DNA TGTGCCAGCAGCACAACCGGGACAGCTAACTATGGCTACACCTTC. This encodes CASSTTGTANYGYTF.

The genes are TRBV18 and TRBJ2-7, with TRBD1 identical over 9 bases. Germline-derived CDR1 and CDR2 are KGHSH and LQKENI. The CDR3 sequence is 15 residues long. V dropped 3 bases and J dropped 5; count of bases not matched to a gene: 8. The CDR3 loop reads CASSPAGTGPNEQYF. The CDR3 nucleotides are TGTGCCAGCTCACCTGCCGGGACAGGGCCTAACGAGCAGTACTTC.

The sample holds a few counts of this clone. The rearrangement joins TRBV11-2 to TRBJ2-1; tentative D call: TRBD1 (5 bases). Looked up from germline, CDR1 is SGHAT and CDR2 is FQNNGV. The CDR3 has 18 residues. Trimming took 4 bases from V and 0 from J, leaving 19 bases between them. In DNA, the CDR3 is TGTGCCAGCAGCTCCACGTTCGTCGGGCAGGGCTCCTACAATGAGCAGTTCTTC. The encoded protein is CASSSTFVGQGSYNEQFF. Based on the CDR3 plus reference TRBV11-2 and TRBJ2-1, the full variable domain is EAGVAQSPRYKIIEKRQSVAFWCNPISGHATLYWYQQILGQGPKLLIQFQNNGVVDDSQLPKDRFSAERLKGVDSTLKIQPAKLEDSAVYLCASSSTFVGQGSYNEQFFGPGTRLTVL.

The chain uses TRBV4-1 and TRBJ1-2, with D uncertain. This CDR3 has 16 residues. Trimming took 2 bases from V and 0 from J, leaving 13 bases between them. CDR1 is MGHRA and CDR2 is YSYEKL in the germline V gene. CDR3 nucleotide sequence: TGCGCCAGCAGCCAACCCGTCAGGACCGCTAACTATGGCTACACCTTC. Translated: CASSQPVRTANYGYTF.

The chain uses TRBV2 and TRBJ2-2; D may be TRBD1 or TRBD2 (5 bases each). The CDR3 length is 15 residues. V was shortened by 5 bases and J by 5 bases, with 15 bases between the two germline ends. Per germline, CDR1 SNHLY and CDR2 FYNNEI. CDR3 bases: TGTGCCAGCAGTAACCCGGGACGGCTTACCGGGGAGCTGTTTTTT. The encoded protein is CASSNPGRLTGELFF.

This clone was observed a few times. The J gene is TRBJ2-7, the V gene TRBV4-2; the match to TRBD1 covers 8 bases. Germline-derived CDR1 and CDR2 are LGHNA and YNFKEQ. Trimming at V came to 3 bases and at J to 3 bases, leaving 13 bases not matched to a gene. The CDR3 runs 17 residues. CDR3 residues: CASSHARTGPSYYEQYF. Written as DNA, the CDR3 is TGTGCCAGCAGCCACGCCCGGACAGGGCCTTCTTACTACGAGCAGTACTTC.

Remarks on this clone: A much larger clone sits a single nucleotide away, making a read error possible. The sample has other DNA sequences that encode this CDR3 too. The chain links TRBV5-4 to TRBJ2-3, with 9 positions matching TRBD2. The germline CDR1 and CDR2 sequences are SGHNT and YYREEE (reference sequence). The CDR3 runs to 14 residues. The trim removed 0 bases at V and 4 bases at J, leaving 0 bases unmatched. The CDR3 DNA reads as TGTGCCAGCAGCTTGGGACTAGCGGCAGATACGCAGTATTTT. This encodes CASSLGLAADTQYF. Full variable domain (missing parts from reference TRBV5-4 and TRBJ2-3): ETGVTQSPTHLIKTRGQQVTLRCSSQSGHNTVSWYQQALGQGPQFIFQYYREEENGRGNFPPRFSGLQFPNYSSELNVNALELDDSALYLCASSLGLAADTQYFGPGTRLTVL.

V and J are TRBV5-1 and TRBJ2-7, with 8 nucleotides matching TRBD2. Germline loops: CDR1 SGHRS, CDR2 YFSETQ. V lost 1 base to trimming and J lost 3 bases; unmatched junction nucleotides: 9. The CDR3 is 16 residues long. CDR3 sequence reads: CASSLLSGGPVYEQYF. Here the CDR3 DNA reads TGCGCCAGCAGCTTGCTCAGCGGGGGCCCAGTCTACGAGCAGTACTTC.